Listed here is a single T cell receptor (beta chain). Its antigen remains unidentified. With 60 Vbeta and 13 Jbeta primers, the PCR was carried out. Measured with immunoSEQ multiplex PCR; TCRdb has only the in-frame clones, and not every one. The table for this sample gives under 130,000 clones. There were likely unrecorded immune exposures, though donors were nominally healthy when sampled. The sample is drawn from a study of cytomegalovirus exposure and HLA in healthy donors. General study results and limits: Analyzed later, association rates of TCRs varied across HLA loci, with DRB1 most and HLA-C fewest.

The germline gives CDR1 SGHTS, CDR2 YDEGEE. V was clipped by 2 bases and J by 5 bases, with 6 bases between them. The CDR3 extends over 12 amino acids. The source is a man aged 45 to 65 in good health and CMV-seronegative. The chain recombines TRBV5-8 with TRBJ2-3; no reliable D call. Sample: PBMCs. The DNA for the CDR3 is TGTGCCAGCAGCTTCAGGATAGATACGCAGTATTTT. Translation gives CASSFRIDTQYF.